The clone carrying this TCR beta chain was counted ten times or more. Its matching antigen is unknown. A CD8+CD4-CCR7+CD45RA+ gate was used to sort naive CD8 T cells. This sample was included in a study of molecular identifiers for immune sequencing clone quantification. The overall study: RNA from around 20,000 or 100,000 naive CD8 cells was split five ways in replicates, with four sequenced.

Study results and limitations: Spike-in Jurkat TCR RNA from a single cell reportedly registered among around 1 million naive cells.

The bulk TCR libraries were made with methods described before and with listed TCR primers. TCRdb itself ran the PCR reads through MiXCR, one entry per CDR3 protein. This table has hundreds of thousands of distinct CDR3 sequences, 20% to 25% appearing once. Sequencing was performed on naive CD8+ T cells from blood, with Jurkat cell RNA spiked in. This sample's subset: FACS-sorted CD8+CD4-CCR7+CD45RA+ naive T cells. This sequence was found in a human donor in good health. Some libraries in this study had Jurkat cell RNA spiked in.

The CDR3 loop reads CASSVVAGITGELFF. The CDR3 DNA is TGTGCCAGCAGCGTAGTGGCAGGGATCACCGGGGAGCTGTTTTTT. This chain joins TRBV9 and TRBJ2-2, with D possibly being TRBD1 (5 bases). Trimming shortened V by 0 bases and J by 4 bases, and 10 bases separated the two germline ends. CDR3 length: 15 amino acids. Germline V gene lookup returns CDR1 SGDLS and CDR2 YYNGEE.